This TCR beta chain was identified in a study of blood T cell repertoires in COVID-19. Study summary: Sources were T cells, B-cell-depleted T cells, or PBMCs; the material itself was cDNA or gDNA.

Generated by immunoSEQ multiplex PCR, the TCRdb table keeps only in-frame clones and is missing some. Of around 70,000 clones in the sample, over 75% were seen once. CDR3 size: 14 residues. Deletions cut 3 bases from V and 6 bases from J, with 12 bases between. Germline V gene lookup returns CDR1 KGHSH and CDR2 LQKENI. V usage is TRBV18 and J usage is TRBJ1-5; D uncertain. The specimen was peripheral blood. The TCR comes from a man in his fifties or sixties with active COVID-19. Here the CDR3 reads CASSPAGGGQPQHF. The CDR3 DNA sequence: TGTGCCAGCTCACCGGCAGGAGGCGGTCAGCCCCAGCATTTT.